The 28 T cell receptor beta chains below all came from one sample that was sequenced in a study of shared clonotypes between healthy human individuals. TCRdb's table, derived via immunoSEQ multiplex PCR, lists solely in-frame clones and lacks some. The sample contains 1.6 million or so clones, roughly 98.5% of which appear only once. The sample was naive CD4+ T cells sorted from blood. The sample's subset: CD45RA+ positively selected. Receptors were obtained from a man aged 30-40 years in good health.

The rearrangement uses TRBV9 and TRBJ2-1, with a possible D match to TRBD2 (5 bases). Trimming removed 4 bases at V and 0 bases at J, with 17 bases between. The CDR3 is 17 residues long. CDR1 and CDR2 (germline): SGDLS, YYNGEE. CDR3 coding DNA: TGTGCCAGCAGCTCACCCCCCTCGGGGAGCTCCTACAATGAGCAGTTCTTC. This translates into CASSSPPSGSSYNEQFF.

The chain couples TRBV9 to TRBJ1-2; D ambiguous. The ends were cut back, 4 bases at V and 4 bases at J, with 14 bases in the middle. The germline gives CDR1 SGDLS, CDR2 YYNGEE. This CDR3 has 14 amino acids. The CDR3 sequence: CASSPGWGSYGYTF. In nucleotides, the CDR3 is TGTGCCAGCAGCCCCGGTTGGGGAAGCTATGGCTACACCTTC. Variable domain in full (rest from reference TRBV9 and TRBJ1-2): DSGVTQTPKHLITATGQRVTLRCSPRSGDLSVYWYQQSLDQGLQFLIQYYNGEERAKGNILERFSAQQFPDLHSELNLSSLELGDSALYFCASSPGWGSYGYTFGSGTRLTVV.

The V gene is TRBV2, the J gene TRBJ2-2; D gene unclear. Germline lookup yields CDR1 SNHLY and CDR2 FYNNEI. V shed 3 bases and J shed 8 bases, with 7 bases lying between them. The CDR3 extends over 12 amino acids. The CDR3 loop reads CASSDPLGELFF. The DNA for the CDR3 is TGTGCCAGCAGTGACCCGTTGGGGGAGCTGTTTTTT.

This chain uses TRBV10-3 with TRBJ2-7, with TRBD1 as a possible D gene (6 bases). CDR3 size: 14 residues. V was clipped by 8 bases and J by 3 bases, with 17 bases between them. CDR1 and CDR2 (germline): ENHRY, SYGVKD. In DNA, the CDR3 is TGTGCCATCCGGGGAGCAGGGGAGTACTACGAGCAGTACTTC. Amino acid sequence: CAIRGAGEYYEQYF.

This chain joins TRBV6-6 and TRBJ1-5; D ambiguous. Germline CDR1 and CDR2: MNHNY and SVGAGI (reference sequence). The CDR3 is 16 amino acids. V was clipped by 6 bases and J by 0 bases, with 15 bases between them. The DNA for the CDR3 is TGTGCCAGCAGGGAAACCCGGGAGGCTAGCAATCAGCCCCAGCATTTT. This translates into CASRETREASNQPQHF.

This chain joins TRBV18 and TRBJ1-1; unclear D gene. The CDR3 runs to 12 residues. Per germline, CDR1 KGHSH and CDR2 LQKENI. V was shortened by 8 bases and J by 1 base, with 8 bases between the two germline ends. The CDR3 is CASQTGNTEAFF. The CDR3 DNA reads as TGTGCCAGCCAAACCGGGAACACTGAAGCTTTCTTT.

The V and J genes are TRBV5-1 and TRBJ2-2, with TRBD2 identical over 9 bases. There are 17 residues in the CDR3. CDR1 is SGHRS, CDR2 YFSETQ, per germline. The J segment lost 1 base and the V segment lost 9 bases, leaving 13 bases of the junction unmatched. In DNA, the CDR3 is TGCGCCACCCAACAAGCTAGCGGGACCCAGAACACCGGGGAGCTGTTTTTT. Protein sequence: CATQQASGTQNTGELFF.

This clone has a single count. The rearrangement links TRBV7-7 to TRBJ2-1; maybe TRBD2 (5 bases). This CDR3 region has 18 residues. Germline-derived CDR1 and CDR2 are SSHAT and FNYEAQ (reference sequence). Trimming took off 1 base at V and 7 bases at J, with 23 bases between the two ends. CDR3 DNA: TGTGCCAGCAGCTTAGGACTATGGGGAGAGGTGGGTAGTAATGAGCAGTTCTTC. Amino acid sequence: CASSLGLWGEVGSNEQFF.

The genes are TRBV18 and TRBJ1-3, with 10 bases matching TRBD1. This CDR3 is built from 15 residues. J gave up 3 bases and V 4 bases, and 3 bases lay outside the gene matches. Per germline, CDR1 KGHSH and CDR2 LQKENI. The CDR3 region is CASSRQGAGGNTIYF. CDR3 DNA: TGTGCCAGCTCACGACAGGGGGCCGGTGGAAACACCATATATTTT.

The rearrangement uses TRBV30 and TRBJ2-1; D remains ambiguous. Germline values: CDR1 GTSNPN, CDR2 SVGIG (reference sequence). This CDR3 is built from 14 residues. Trimming cost V 4 bases and J 6 bases, with 16 bases left between them. The CDR3 loop is CAWTDDIGPNEQFF. The CDR3 nucleotides are TGTGCCTGGACGGATGACATTGGACCCAATGAGCAGTTCTTC.

This clone appeared once. The chain joins TRBV28 to TRBJ2-7, with D perhaps TRBD1 (5 bases). Germline loops: CDR1 MDHEN, CDR2 SYDVKM. The V end lost 5 bases, the J end lost 7 bases, and 21 bases lay between the germline ends. The CDR3 is 15 amino acids. This chain's CDR3 is CASSVIDSPKGEQYF. CDR3 bases: TGTGCCAGCAGTGTGATCGACAGCCCTAAGGGAGAGCAGTACTTC. The full variable domain, completed using reference TRBV28 and TRBJ2-7, is DVKVTQSSRYLVKRTGEKVFLECVQDMDHENMFWYRQDPGLGLRLIYFSYDVKMKEKGDIPEGYSVSREKKERFSLILESASTNQTSMYLCASSVIDSPKGEQYFGPGTRLTVT.

The rearrangement uses TRBV5-1 and TRBJ2-1; no clear D gene. Germline CDR1 is SGHRS and CDR2 is YFSETQ. The CDR3 has 14 residues. With 4 bases removed from V and 4 bases from J, the gap between germline ends came to 12 bases. This CDR3 is CASSPDLVYNEQFF. CDR3 coding DNA: TGCGCCAGCAGCCCAGACCTAGTTTACAATGAGCAGTTCTTC.

This chain connects TRBV19 to TRBJ2-7; 7 bases match TRBD1. The CDR3 totals 15 residues. V shed 7 bases and J 5 bases; nucleotides not matched to a gene: 14. Germline loops: CDR1 LNHDA, CDR2 SQIVND (reference sequence). The CDR3 sequence: CASKDLQGVKDEQYF. Here the CDR3 DNA reads TGTGCCAGTAAGGATTTGCAGGGGGTGAAAGACGAGCAGTACTTC.

On this clone: Other DNA sequences in the sample encode the same CDR3. The chain uses TRBV20-1 and TRBJ2-2; D unclear. Trimming cost V 6 bases and J 2 bases, with 4 bases left between them. In germline, CDR1 is DFQATT, CDR2 SNEGSKA (reference sequence). The CDR3 runs 11 residues. CDR3 nucleotide sequence: TGCAGTGCCCGAAACACCGGGGAGCTGTTTTTT. It encodes CSARNTGELFF.

The rearrangement joins TRBV9 to TRBJ1-5; the D is unclear. CDR1 and CDR2 (germline): SGDLS, YYNGEE. The CDR3 consists of 14 residues. Trimming shortened V by 3 bases and J by 0 bases, and 7 bases separated the two germline ends. The DNA of the CDR3 is TGTGCCAGCAGCGAGGCAGATAGCAATCAGCCCCAGCATTTT. It encodes CASSEADSNQPQHF.

V gene TRBV27 combines with J gene TRBJ2-7; D gene ambiguous. This CDR3 region has 15 residues. Between the trimmed V and J ends, which lost 8 bases and 0 bases, there was a span of 17 bases. From germline, CDR1 is MNHEY and CDR2 SMNVEV (reference sequence). CDR3 DNA sequence: TGTGCCAGCGGCTTAAGCCGAGGCGACTCCTACGAGCAGTACTTC. It specifies CASGLSRGDSYEQYF.

The chain recombines TRBV5-1 with TRBJ1-1, with unresolved D. Trimming took 4 bases from V and 1 from J, leaving 11 bases between them. The germline CDR1 and CDR2 sequences are SGHRS and YFSETQ. The CDR3 is 14 residues long. For the CDR3, the DNA is TGCGCCAGCAGCGAGGTGGTCACGAACACTGAAGCTTTCTTT. This codes for CASSEVVTNTEAFF.

This rearrangement joins TRBV9 to TRBJ1-4; the D is unclear. The CDR3 has 15 residues. Germline V CDR1 and CDR2: SGDLS, YYNGEE. Trimming removed 0 bases at V and 6 bases at J, with 12 bases between. CDR3: CASSVGRGMDEKLFF. Here the CDR3 DNA reads TGTGCCAGCAGCGTAGGTCGAGGCATGGATGAAAAACTGTTTTTT.

This clone appeared a single time. This chain joins TRBV9 and TRBJ2-1; a weak D match, TRBD2 (5 bases). Trimming left V 2 bases short and J 2 bases short, with 14 bases between. Germline-derived CDR1 and CDR2 are SGDLS and YYNGEE. The CDR3 consists of 16 residues. The CDR3, as DNA: TGTGCCAGCAGCGTTCGTCTAACGGGGACCTACAATGAGCAGTTCTTC. Its protein product is CASSVRLTGTYNEQFF. Full variable domain (remainder filled in from reference TRBV9 and TRBJ2-1): DSGVTQTPKHLITATGQRVTLRCSPRSGDLSVYWYQQSLDQGLQFLIQYYNGEERAKGNILERFSAQQFPDLHSELNLSSLELGDSALYFCASSVRLTGTYNEQFFGPGTRLTVL.

Regarding this clone: Other DNA sequences in this specimen translate into the identical CDR3. This chain joins TRBV11-3 and TRBJ2-7, with a possible D match to TRBD2 (5 bases). Germline V gene sequence: CDR1 SGHNT, CDR2 YENEEA. The CDR3 loop spans 12 amino acids. The V and J ends lost 5 bases and 6 bases respectively, with 11 bases between them. The CDR3 sequence: CASSLRGGEQYF. The CDR3 coding sequence is TGTGCCAGCAGCCTCCGGGGTGGCGAGCAGTACTTC. The variable domain in full, with the rest retrieved from reference TRBV11-3 and TRBJ2-7, is EAGVVQSPRYKIIEKKQPVAFWCNPISGHNTLYWYLQNLGQGPELLIRYENEEAVDDSQLPKDRFSAERLKGVDSTLKIQPAELGDSAVYLCASSLRGGEQYFGPGTRLTVT.

The V and J genes are TRBV4-1 and TRBJ2-7; D is perhaps TRBD1 (5 bases). Trimming shortened V by 4 bases and J by 2 bases, and 18 bases separated the two germline ends. The CDR3 length is 16 residues. The germline V gene encodes CDR1 MGHRA and CDR2 YSYEKL. CDR3 nucleotide sequence: TGCGCCAGCAGCCCACCCTCGGCCAGGGCCCCCTACGAGCAGTACTTC. Residues: CASSPPSARAPYEQYF.

J is TRBJ2-7 and V is TRBV6-1; 9 nucleotides match TRBD2. From germline, CDR1 is MNHNS and CDR2 SASEGT. The CDR3 has 14 amino acids. V was clipped by 4 bases and J by 4 bases; unmatched bases: 5. The CDR3 loop is CASSGGLALYEQYF. DNA for the CDR3: TGTGCCAGCAGTGGGGGACTAGCATTGTACGAGCAGTACTTC.

CDR3 coding DNA: TGTGCCAGCAGCCAGACAGGGGGTGGTCCCTACGAGCAGTACTTC. Its protein product is CASSQTGGGPYEQYF. The V gene is TRBV7-3, the J gene TRBJ2-7, with TRBD1 matching 9 bases. There are 15 residues in the CDR3. The V gene end was trimmed by 5 bases and the J gene end by 2 bases; junction bases not matched to a gene: 7. Germline V lookup: CDR1 SGHTA, CDR2 FQGTGA.

The chain uses TRBV5-1 and TRBJ1-2, with D perhaps matching TRBD1 (6 bases). The V and J ends lost 4 bases and 6 bases respectively, with 22 bases between them. The length of the CDR3 is 16 residues. Per germline, CDR1 SGHRS and CDR2 YFSETQ. CDR3 coding DNA: TGCGCCAGCAGCGGACTATCCGGGACAAGAGGAGATGGCTACACCTTC. It yields the protein CASSGLSGTRGDGYTF. Together with reference TRBV5-1 and TRBJ1-2, the CDR3 gives the full variable domain: KAGVTQTPRYLIKTRGQQVTLSCSPISGHRSVSWYQQTPGQGLQFLFEYFSETQRNKGNFPGRFSGRQFSNSRSEMNVSTLELGDSALYLCASSGLSGTRGDGYTFGSGTRLTVV.

J is TRBJ1-1 and V is TRBV6-1; 7 bases line up with TRBD1. CDR3 length: 13 amino acids. Trimming took 8 bases from V and 13 from J; bases not matched to a gene: 16. Germline V CDR1 and CDR2: MNHNS, SASEGT. The CDR3 protein is CASGGTGAIGYFF. The DNA for the CDR3 is TGTGCCAGCGGGGGAACAGGGGCCATAGGCTATTTCTTT.

The chain recombines TRBV27 with TRBJ2-7; 10 nucleotides align to TRBD1. CDR3 length: 19 residues. V lost 5 bases to trimming and J lost 6 bases; unmatched junction nucleotides: 22. CDR1 and CDR2 from the germline V gene are MNHEY and SMNVEV (reference sequence). The CDR3 loop reads CASSLTGQGLAGSSGEQYF. As DNA, the CDR3 is TGTGCCAGCAGTCTGACGGGACAGGGGTTAGCGGGATCCTCGGGCGAGCAGTACTTC.

The chain carries TRBV28 and TRBJ2-7; 7 positions match TRBD2. This CDR3 contains 15 residues. Germline V gives CDR1 MDHEN, CDR2 SYDVKM. J was trimmed by 6 bases and V by 6 bases; bases with no gene match: 14. CDR3 sequence: CASSTSSGVIREQYF. CDR3 nucleotides: TGTGCCAGCAGCACCTCTAGCGGAGTAATACGCGAGCAGTACTTC.

The chain recombines TRBV28 with TRBJ1-2, with D possibly matching TRBD1 (6 bases). Trimming removed 2 bases at V and 7 bases at J, with 32 bases between. The CDR3 totals 20 residues. Germline V gives CDR1 MDHEN, CDR2 SYDVKM. The CDR3 DNA is TGTGCCAGCAGTTTACCCCCTTATTCGGGACAAGGCGCCTCCATGGGTGGCTACACCTTC. Its protein is CASSLPPYSGQGASMGGYTF.